This T cell receptor beta chain was sequenced during a study of Ad26.COV2.S vaccination and SARS-CoV-2 variants. Assay: immunoSEQ multiplex PCR; the TCRdb copy retains only in-frame clones and omits some. Among more than 400,000 clones, about 90% were seen once, and the ten largest hold 1.5% to 2%. Indicated treatment: 15 to 20 received Ad26.COV2.S at low or high dose, single or two shots; 5 received placebo; per-sample allocation not given. Sample collection was performed on day 63 after the first vaccine or placebo injection. This CDR3 spans 14 amino acids. CDR1 is LNHDA and CDR2 is SQIVND in the germline V gene (reference sequence). The J segment lost 0 bases and the V segment lost 10 bases, leaving 9 bases of the junction unmatched.

V and J are TRBV19 and TRBJ2-7; 7 positions agree with TRBD1. Specimen: peripheral blood, collected in a trial of Ad26.COV2.S vaccine versus placebo. This TCR was recovered from a person aged 18 to 65 who received the Ad26.COV2.S COVID-19 vaccine or a placebo. The CDR3 loop is CATSPGQNSYEQYF. The CDR3 coding sequence is TGTGCCACCTCCCCGGGACAGAACTCCTACGAGCAGTACTTC. The whole variable domain, filled in from reference TRBV19 and TRBJ2-7, reads DGGITQSPKYLFRKEGQNVTLSCEQNLNHDAMYWYRQDPGQGLRLIYYSQIVNDFQKGDIAEGYSVSREKKESFPLTVTSAQKNPTAFYLCATSPGQNSYEQYFGPGTRLTVT.